The T cell receptor beta chain under discussion was sequenced for a study of blood T cell repertoires in COVID-19 (dated by TCRdb to about 2020). Regarding the research as a whole: Collaborator samples came from the United States, Italy and Spain and covered acute and convalescent phases of COVID-19. The material from the prospective study consisted of cDNA or gDNA derived from T cells, B-cell-depleted T cells, or PBMCs. Deeply sampled blood TCRbeta repertoires from subjects exposed to, actively infected with, or recovered from COVID-19 were included in the dataset. The repertoires were released in a freely available public database meant as a resource for research on the immune response to SARS-CoV-2. Samples were obtained from the ongoing ImmuneRACE study (first 160 participants) and from 1,200 or so subjects provided by 6 global collaborators. Sample metadata almost always included a de-identified subject ID, COVID-19 status, age in years and sex. HLA class I and class II types, where available, came from metadata supplied by the sample provider rather than from assay-based typing.

Here is what the overall study found, with its caveats: The amount of clinical and demographic metadata varied by source and participant and was provided uncurated.

In the case of this clone: The antigen it recognizes is unknown. Per-base quality was not reported, and no clone a single base away is much larger than it.

The collaborating institutions used their own protocols to collect whole blood in K2EDTA tubes. For TCRbeta analysis, collaborators shipped samples as frozen whole blood, isolated PBMCs, or DNA extracted from either of those sample types. Based on the germline V gene, the CDR1 and CDR2 sequences are SGHVS and FNYEAQ. The cysteine opens and the phenylalanine closes a CDR3 of 14 amino acids. The DNA shown is the 42-base CDR3, in frame from base 1. A distance of 10 bases separates the germline ends of V and J, which lose 1 base and 4 bases respectively. The immunoSEQ Assay, a bias-controlled multiplex PCR, was used to amplify TCRbeta CDR3 regions from genomic DNA. As for how the authors treated the data: The number of nucleated cells in each sample was estimated from the amplification of reference gene primers within the assay. To quantify the absolute abundance of each unique TCRbeta CDR3 rearrangement, sequence reads were collapsed and filtered. For each sample, productive Simpson clonality was calculated as the square root of Simpson's diversity index across productive rearrangements. As stored in TCRdb, this immuneACCESS dataset retains in-frame rearrangements with V and J assigned. A fraction of the clones does not appear; measured against another copy, unresolved V genes explain less than half of the discrepancy, and the remainder lacks a known reason. The DNA was the basis for D and trimming; V, J and clone size are from that table. The sample table contains over 130,000 clones; only one count was recorded for more than 85% of them. The ten largest clones take up approximately 5.4% of the sample.

The rearranged segments are TRBV7-6 and TRBJ2-5, and perhaps TRBD2 as D gene, on 5 matching bases. The TCR comes from a human donor in a cohort sampled during active COVID-19. The sample consisted of peripheral blood. The nucleotides read TGTGCCAGCAGCTTAGAAGCCAGCGGAGAGACCCAGTACTTC. It encodes CASSLEASGETQYF.